The T cell receptor (beta chain) under discussion was sequenced for a study of cytomegalovirus exposure and HLA in healthy donors. Broader study findings: Usually a TCR sequence was rare, but some public TCRs were found in many donors. The CMV antigen specificity of three CMV-associated chains was confirmed through in vitro analysis.

Note on this clone: What it recognizes is unknown.

The ends lost 5 bases at V and 0 bases at J; junction bases unmatched: 16. Germline V gives CDR1 SGHVS, CDR2 FQNEAQ. CDR3 size: 20 residues. A multiplex PCR was run with 60 Vbeta primers and 13 Jbeta primers. The method was immunoSEQ multiplex PCR; TCRdb's version includes in-frame clones alone and lacks a portion of them. The sample carries about 120,000 clones, around three quarters recorded once. Sequenced: PBMCs. The receptor's source is a man between 25 and 39 years old in good health and CMV-seropositive. This sequence joins TRBV7-8 and TRBJ2-6, with TRBD1 identical over 7 bases. Written as DNA, the CDR3 is TGTGCCAGCAGCCCCCTTCCTGGGGACAGCTCCTACTCTGGGGCCAACGTCCTGACTTTC. Translating it yields CASSPLPGDSSYSGANVLTF.